The 30 T cell receptor beta chains presented below share a single source sample, sequenced in a study of T cells after posttransplantation cyclophosphamide. The naive gate required viable CD3+CD4+ or CD3+CD8+ cells with CCR7+CD45RA+CD45RO-CD95-CD27+CD28+ phenotype. Some clones are missing from TCRdb's copy, which holds only in-frame ones; the method was immunoSEQ multiplex PCR. In the table there are tens of thousands of clones, less than 98% of which are singletons. The sequenced sample was naive CD4+ T cells sorted from PBMCs. These receptors were obtained from a man over 45 in good health, CMV-negative, and a related stem cell transplant donor.

The rearrangement links TRBV2 to TRBJ2-3; D is undetermined. Deletions cut 3 bases from V and 2 bases from J, with 12 bases between. Germline loops: CDR1 SNHLY, CDR2 FYNNEI. This CDR3 is 15 amino acids long. The CDR3 sequence is CASSESVPLTDTQYF. CDR3 bases: TGTGCCAGCAGTGAGTCAGTTCCCCTCACAGATACGCAGTATTTT.

V and J are TRBV11-2 and TRBJ2-2; weak D call: TRBD2 (6 bases). Germline values: CDR1 SGHAT, CDR2 FQNNGV. Trimming stripped 5 bases from V and 4 bases from J, with 20 bases between. The CDR3 has 17 residues. The CDR3 is CASSPTRGSGSTGELFF. The CDR3 DNA reads TGTGCCAGCAGCCCGACTCGGGGTAGCGGTAGCACCGGGGAGCTGTTTTTT.

The chain is built from TRBV4-3 and TRBJ1-3, with D possibly matching TRBD1 (5 bases). The V and J ends lost 0 bases and 2 bases respectively, with 17 bases between them. Germline V CDR1 and CDR2: LGHNA, YSLEER. This CDR3 is 18 amino acids long. The CDR3 is CASSQDRRAPRPGNTIYF. The CDR3 nucleotides are TGCGCCAGCAGCCAAGATCGCAGGGCCCCACGGCCTGGAAACACCATATATTTT.

This clone was seen just once. This chain connects TRBV5-1 to TRBJ2-1; 9 nucleotides align to TRBD2. The V gene's germline CDR1 is SGHRS and CDR2 YFSETQ. CDR3 length: 14 residues. V trimming: 4 bases; J trimming: 6 bases; junction bases outside the gene matches: 5. For the CDR3, the DNA is TGCGCCAGCAGCACGGGACTAGCCTCCAATGAGCAGTTCTTC. It specifies CASSTGLASNEQFF.

The chain is built from TRBV5-1 and TRBJ2-2, with TRBD2 matching over 7 bases. The germline V gene encodes CDR1 SGHRS and CDR2 YFSETQ. The CDR3 contains 16 residues. Germline trimming cut 0 bases from V and 4 bases from J; bases unmatched to any gene: 6. In nucleotides, the CDR3 is TGCGCCAGCAGCTTGGGAGGGACTACGACCACCGGGGAGCTGTTTTTT. This codes for CASSLGGTTTTGELFF. Full variable domain (missing parts from reference TRBV5-1 and TRBJ2-2): KAGVTQTPRYLIKTRGQQVTLSCSPISGHRSVSWYQQTPGQGLQFLFEYFSETQRNKGNFPGRFSGRQFSNSRSEMNVSTLELGDSALYLCASSLGGTTTTGELFFGEGSRLTVL.

In DNA form, the CDR3 reads TGTGCCAGCAGCTTGGGTCCCCCAGGGGGGAAAAACACTGAAGCTTTCTTT. The encoded protein is CASSLGPPGGKNTEAFF. This rearrangement joins TRBV5-6 to TRBJ1-1; 7 positions match TRBD1. Looked up from germline, CDR1 is SGHDT and CDR2 is YYEEEE. With 0 bases clipped from V and 2 bases from J, the junction kept 10 bases outside the gene matches. CDR3 size: 17 residues.

V usage is TRBV5-4 and J usage is TRBJ2-7, with 8 bases matching TRBD2. With V trimmed by 2 bases and J by 6 bases, 7 bases remained unmatched. The length of the CDR3 is 14 residues. The germline V gene encodes CDR1 SGHNT and CDR2 YYREEE (reference sequence). CDR3 protein: CASSFGGGGLEQYF. DNA for the CDR3: TGTGCCAGCAGCTTCGGGGGGGGAGGCCTCGAGCAGTACTTC.

V and J are TRBV6-5 and TRBJ2-3; TRBD2 might be the D (5 bases). This CDR3 spans 12 amino acids. The germline V and J ends were trimmed by 0 bases and 11 bases, with 9 bases remaining between them. Per the germline V gene, CDR1 is MNHEY and CDR2 is SVGAGI. CDR3 residues: CASSYSRERQYF. Written as DNA, the CDR3 is TGTGCCAGCAGTTACTCTAGGGAGAGGCAGTATTTT.

This clone was seen just once. J is TRBJ1-1 and V is TRBV9; D is possibly TRBD1 (5 bases). CDR1 is SGDLS and CDR2 is YYNGEE in the germline V gene. Trimming shortened V by 0 bases and J by 6 bases, and 12 bases separated the two germline ends. The CDR3 contains 14 residues. The CDR3: CASSVAGTGAEAFF. The CDR3 bases are TGTGCCAGCAGCGTAGCAGGGACGGGGGCTGAAGCTTTCTTT.

V gene TRBV5-1 combines with J gene TRBJ2-3; 7 bases are shared with TRBD2. This CDR3 spans 14 amino acids. Unmatched junction bases numbered 6, after V lost 4 bases and J lost 4 bases. CDR1 and CDR2 from the germline V gene are SGHRS and YFSETQ. Here the CDR3 DNA reads TGCGCCAGCAGCCCACGGACTAGTTCAGATACGCAGTATTTT. Amino acids: CASSPRTSSDTQYF.

The chain is built from TRBV4-1 and TRBJ1-2; no clear D gene. The V end was cut by 0 bases, the J end by 4 bases, with 15 bases between. This CDR3 has 16 amino acids. Germline CDR1 reads MGHRA; CDR2 reads YSYEKL. The CDR3: CASSQDSGGASYGYTF. In DNA, the CDR3 is TGCGCCAGCAGCCAAGATAGCGGCGGCGCCTCCTATGGCTACACCTTC.

J is TRBJ2-5 and V is TRBV5-1; D is perhaps TRBD2 (7 bases). The J call could be wrong; TRBJ2-7 is a better fit for the DNA end. This CDR3 contains 15 residues. Germline loops: CDR1 SGHRS, CDR2 YFSETQ. The DNA for the CDR3 is TGCGCCAGCAGCCTTCTTAGGGGGGGCTCCTACGAGCAGTACTTC. Protein product: CASSLLRGGSYEQYF.

J is TRBJ2-7 and V is TRBV18, with 7 bases aligning to TRBD2. Looked up from germline, CDR1 is KGHSH and CDR2 is LQKENI. V was clipped by 5 bases and J by 7 bases; unmatched bases: 8. This CDR3 spans 13 amino acids. Here the CDR3 reads CASSSRGGPEQYF. The CDR3 DNA follows: TGTGCCAGCTCATCACGCGGGGGTCCGGAGCAGTACTTC. The full variable domain, rest sourced from reference TRBV18 and TRBJ2-7, is NAGVMQNPRHLVRRRGQEARLRCSPMKGHSHVYWYRQLPEEGLKFMVYLQKENIIDESGMPKERFSAEFPKEGPSILRIQQVVRGDSAAYFCASSSRGGPEQYFGPGTRLTVT.

This chain connects TRBV18 to TRBJ1-2, with D uncertain. Trimming removed 3 bases from V and 4 bases from J, with 12 bases in between. The germline gives CDR1 KGHSH, CDR2 LQKENI. The CDR3 totals 14 residues. CDR3 loop: CASSPPALPYGYTF. The CDR3 DNA reads as TGTGCCAGCTCACCCCCCGCGCTCCCCTATGGCTACACCTTC.

The V and J genes are TRBV27 and TRBJ2-1; 8 bases match TRBD1. The J segment lost 6 bases and the V segment lost 2 bases, leaving 6 bases of the junction unmatched. Germline V gene sequence: CDR1 MNHEY, CDR2 SMNVEV (reference sequence). The CDR3 consists of 15 residues. As DNA, the CDR3 is TGTGCCAGCAGTTTAGACAGGGGACGGCCCAATGAGCAGTTCTTC. Translation: CASSLDRGRPNEQFF.

The genes are TRBV5-1 and TRBJ2-7; D might be TRBD1 (6 bases). The ends were cut back, 5 bases at V and 5 bases at J, with 17 bases in the middle. There are 14 residues in the CDR3. Germline CDR1 is SGHRS and CDR2 is YFSETQ. The CDR3 spells CASSPGTPFHEQYF. Here the CDR3 DNA reads TGCGCCAGCAGTCCTGGGACACCGTTCCACGAGCAGTACTTC.

The genes are TRBV5-6 and TRBJ2-3, with D unresolved. The germline V gene encodes CDR1 SGHDT and CDR2 YYEEEE. The length of the CDR3 is 12 residues. V lost 6 bases and J 8 bases, leaving 13 bases between the germline ends. The CDR3 reads CASKIGSGTQYF. Here the CDR3 DNA reads TGTGCCAGCAAAATAGGATCGGGTACGCAGTATTTT.

The chain couples TRBV18 to TRBJ1-5; D perhaps matches TRBD1 (6 bases). CDR3 size: 14 residues. Germline loops: CDR1 KGHSH, CDR2 LQKENI. Between the trimmed V and J ends, which lost 3 bases and 5 bases, there was a span of 11 bases. The chain's CDR3 is CASSPQGRDQPQHF. The CDR3 bases are TGTGCCAGCTCACCGCAGGGGAGAGATCAGCCCCAGCATTTT.

The rearrangement joins TRBV19 to TRBJ2-5; D possibly corresponds to TRBD2 (5 bases). Germline V gene sequence: CDR1 LNHDA, CDR2 SQIVND (reference sequence). The CDR3 runs to 14 residues. V was clipped by 5 bases and J by 6 bases, with 16 bases between them. Written as DNA, the CDR3 is TGTGCCAGTAGTTCATTAGCGTCTTGGCAGACCCAGTACTTC. Its protein product is CASSSLASWQTQYF.

The rearrangement uses TRBV9 and TRBJ1-4; a weak D match, TRBD1 (5 bases). Per germline, CDR1 SGDLS and CDR2 YYNGEE. V lost 0 bases and J 0 bases, leaving 12 bases between the germline ends. This CDR3 region has 17 residues. CDR3: CASSVGAGGATNEKLFF. The DNA for the CDR3 is TGTGCCAGCAGCGTAGGGGCCGGGGGGGCAACTAATGAAAAACTGTTTTTT.

This chain joins TRBV21-1 and TRBJ1-2. TRBV21-1 is deemed a pseudogene. This CDR3 has 13 amino acids. CDR3 nucleotides: TGTGCCAGCAGCAAACTTAGAAACTATGGCTACACCTTC. Protein sequence: CASSKLRNYGYTF.

The CDR3 here is CSAAGRSTDTQYF. Written as DNA, the CDR3 is TGCAGCGCTGCAGGCAGGTCCACAGATACGCAGTATTTT. This chain joins TRBV29-1 and TRBJ2-3, with D unclear. Germline CDR1 is SQVTM and CDR2 is ANQGSEA. Trimming pared 7 bases from V and 2 bases from J, leaving 13 bases between. The CDR3 is made up of 13 amino acids.

The V call is TRBV10-1, the J call TRBJ2-2; 8 bases are a match to TRBD1. In germline, CDR1 is WNHNN, CDR2 SYGVQD (reference sequence). V lost 2 bases to trimming and J lost 9 bases; unmatched junction nucleotides: 8. The CDR3 has 15 residues. In nucleotides, the CDR3 is TGCGCCAGCAGTGAGACAGGGGGTAGGATGCGGGAGCTGTTTTTT. The encoded protein is CASSETGGRMRELFF.

This sequence joins TRBV9 and TRBJ1-2; 11 bases align to TRBD1. The CDR3 runs 15 residues. CDR1 is SGDLS and CDR2 is YYNGEE in the germline V gene. V lost 3 bases to trimming and J lost 5 bases; unmatched junction nucleotides: 6. The CDR3 sequence is CASSGGQGVIYGYTF. CDR3 coding DNA: TGTGCCAGCAGCGGGGGACAGGGGGTAATTTATGGCTACACCTTC.

V usage is TRBV7-9 and J usage is TRBJ1-5, with TRBD1 identical over 8 bases. The CDR3 covers 13 residues. CDR1 SEHNR and CDR2 FQNEAQ come from the germline V gene (reference sequence). Here the CDR3 DNA reads TGTTCCTCCGGGGCAGGGGGCTATCAGCCCCAGCATTTT. Its protein is CSSGAGGYQPQHF.

J is TRBJ2-3 and V is TRBV6-5, with TRBD1 as a possible D gene (6 bases). The CDR3 has 14 amino acids. V lost 2 bases and J lost 2, with 8 bases in between. Germline V lookup: CDR1 MNHEY, CDR2 SVGAGI. CDR3 amino acids: CASSYRDNTDTQYF. In nucleotides, the CDR3 is TGTGCCAGCAGTTACAGGGACAACACAGATACGCAGTATTTT.

V usage is TRBV19 and J usage is TRBJ1-1; 7 nucleotides agree with TRBD1. Germline-derived CDR1 and CDR2 are LNHDA and SQIVND (reference sequence). The CDR3 loop spans 15 amino acids. J lost 4 bases, V lost 5 bases, and 10 bases had no gene match. CDR3 in amino acids: CASSSPRDSSTEAFF. CDR3 DNA: TGTGCCAGTAGTTCCCCCCGGGACAGCAGCACTGAAGCTTTCTTT.

V usage is TRBV2 and J usage is TRBJ2-7, with 7 bases matching TRBD1. Trimming took 7 bases from V and 6 from J; bases not matched to a gene: 6. CDR3 length: 12 residues. Germline V gene sequence: CDR1 SNHLY, CDR2 FYNNEI. CDR3 nucleotide sequence: TGTGCCAGCACTGGGACAGTGTCCGAGCAGTACTTC. Its protein is CASTGTVSEQYF.

The chain is built from TRBV7-3 and TRBJ2-3; the match to TRBD1 covers 7 bases. Looked up from germline, CDR1 is SGHTA and CDR2 is FQGTGA. Unmatched junction bases numbered 6, after V lost 5 bases and J lost 1 base. The CDR3 totals 15 residues. The CDR3 DNA is TGTGCCAGCAGCCCGGACAGGACCCGCACAGATACGCAGTATTTT. This codes for CASSPDRTRTDTQYF.

This clone was counted once. CDR3 in DNA: TGTGCCAGCAGCCAAGAGGGACTAGATACGCAGTATTTT. Translating gives CASSQEGLDTQYF. This chain uses TRBV4-2 with TRBJ2-3; tentative D call: TRBD2 (6 bases). The CDR3 has 13 amino acids. CDR1 LGHNA and CDR2 YNFKEQ come from the germline V gene. V was cut by 0 bases and J by 5 bases, with 6 bases left in between.